These T cell receptor beta chains were read from a single sample in a study of cytomegalovirus exposure and HLA in healthy donors. Sequenced by immunoSEQ multiplex PCR; TCRdb stores in-frame clones only, minus some. The specimen's table records 150,000 to 200,000 clones. Specimen: PBMCs. The receptor source for this set is a man aged 30 to 45 in good health and CMV-seronegative. CDR3s include the opening cysteine and the closing phenylalanine or tryptophan. A D gene is named only where the DNA matches it firmly.

D	J	V	CDR3	DNA
-	TRBJ2-7	TRBV10-3	CAISPRPDREQYF	TGTGCCATCAGCCCTAGGCCAGATAGGGAGCAGTACTTC
-	TRBJ1-4	TRBV6-5	CASSGTYHREKLFF	TGTGCCAGCAGCGGGACATATCACCGAGAAAAACTGTTTTTT
TRBD1	TRBJ1-5	TRBV6-6	CAAQGALYSNQPQHF	TGTGCCGCCCAGGGGGCCCTGTATAGCAATCAGCCCCAGCATTTT
TRBD1	TRBJ2-7	TRBV7-8	CASSARGGTGAYEQYF	TGTGCCAGCAGCGCCCGAGGCGGGACAGGCGCCTACGAGCAGTACTTC
TRBD1	TRBJ2-7	TRBV7-8	CASSSKYRGQLPLEQYF	TGTGCCAGCAGCTCGAAGTACAGGGGCCAGTTGCCTCTCGAGCAGTACTTC
-	TRBJ1-4	TRBV14	CASRTEGEKLFF	TGTGCCAGCAGGACGGAGGGTGAAAAACTGTTTTTT
TRBD2	TRBJ2-3	TRBV27	CASSFVGLAGGPGDTQYF	TGTGCCAGCAGTTTCGTGGGCCTAGCGGGAGGCCCCGGAGATACGCAGTATTTT
TRBD2	TRBJ2-3	TRBV5-4	CASSFTSGSADTQYF	TGTGCCAGCAGCTTCACTAGCGGGAGCGCAGATACGCAGTATTTT
TRBD2	TRBJ2-1	TRBV9	CASSVGTSGHNEQFF	TGTGCCAGCAGCGTAGGGACTAGCGGTCACAATGAGCAGTTCTTC
-	TRBJ2-7	TRBV7-9	CASSSRRPPYEQYF	TGTGCCAGCAGCTCCCGGAGGCCGCCCTACGAGCAGTACTTC
TRBD1	TRBJ1-1	TRBV19	CASSILYRDRNTEAFF	TGTGCCAGTAGTATTCTGTACCGGGACAGGAACACTGAAGCTTTCTTT
-	TRBJ2-2	TRBV28	CATVTPRQGLRGRAWGTGELFF	TGTGCCACCGTTACCCCCCGACAGGGGCTACGCGGGAGGGCCTGGGGCACCGGGGAGCTGTTTTTT
TRBD1	TRBJ2-2	TRBV28	CASSTGGSDTGELFF	TGTGCCAGCAGCACAGGGGGCTCGGACACCGGGGAGCTGTTTTTT
-	TRBJ2-1	TRBV4-1	CASSQEASGGNEQFF	TGCGCCAGCAGCCAAGAAGCCTCGGGTGGAAATGAGCAGTTCTTC
-	TRBJ1-5	TRBV19	CASTDSVYNQPQHF	TGTGCCAGTACGGACAGTGTCTACAATCAGCCCCAGCATTTT
-	TRBJ1-2	TRBV27	CASSLGRRDGYTF	TGTGCCAGCAGTTTGGGCCGGCGGGATGGCTACACCTTC
TRBD2	TRBJ2-3	TRBV6-4	CASSASGSTDTQYF	TGTGCCAGCAGTGCTAGCGGGAGCACAGATACGCAGTATTTT
TRBD2	TRBJ2-1	TRBV9	CASSTGGLGSYNEQFF	TGTGCCAGCAGCACCGGTGGACTAGGGTCCTACAATGAGCAGTTCTTC
TRBD1	TRBJ1-1	TRBV5-1	CASSRSDPGGTEAFF	TGCGCCAGCAGCAGATCTGACCCAGGGGGCACTGAAGCTTTCTTT
-	TRBJ1-1	TRBV11-2	CASSLDRRAMAFF	TGTGCCAGCAGCTTAGATAGGCGGGCCATGGCTTTCTTT
-	TRBJ1-1	TRBV7-9	CASSLSQGPFEAFF	TGTGCCAGCAGCTTAAGTCAGGGCCCCTTTGAAGCTTTCTTT
TRBD1	TRBJ2-7	TRBV5-5	CASSAGQGASEQYF	TGTGCCAGCAGCGCCGGACAGGGGGCATCCGAGCAGTACTTC
TRBD2	TRBJ2-7	TRBV7-6	CASSLDPAGTTPDSYEQYF	TGTGCCAGCAGCTTAGATCCAGCGGGAACGACCCCCGACTCCTACGAGCAGTACTTC
-	TRBJ1-2	TRBV4-3	CASSQGPGQIRGYTF	TGCGCCAGCAGCCAAGGGCCGGGACAAATCCGCGGCTACACCTTC
TRBD1	TRBJ1-2	TRBV7-6	CASSSYRGLGYTF	TGTGCCAGCAGCTCCTACAGGGGGCTTGGCTACACCTTC
-	TRBJ2-7	TRBV11-3	CASSLGSLPYEQYF	TGTGCCAGCAGCTTAGGTAGTCTACCCTACGAGCAGTACTTC
-	TRBJ1-2	TRBV15	CATSRDQTDYGYTF	TGTGCCACCAGCAGAGATCAAACAGACTATGGCTACACCTTC
-	TRBJ1-2	TRBV28	CASSIGGNVRQGGYTF	TGTGCCAGCAGTATAGGCGGGAACGTACGTCAGGGAGGCTACACCTTC
-	TRBJ1-4	TRBV28	CASSLGQSGEKLFF	TGTGCCAGCAGTTTAGGGCAATCCGGTGAAAAACTGTTTTTT
-	TRBJ2-7	TRBV29-1	CSVEGVETSYEQYF	TGCAGCGTTGAAGGGGTGGAGACCTCCTACGAGCAGTACTTC
TRBD1	TRBJ2-1	TRBV5-1	CASSSGQGVNNEQFF	TGCGCCAGCAGCTCAGGACAGGGGGTGAACAATGAGCAGTTCTTC
TRBD1	TRBJ2-7	TRBV7-2	CARSLTGGPYEQYF	TGTGCCCGCAGCTTGACAGGGGGTCCGTACGAGCAGTACTTC
-	TRBJ2-3	TRBV28	CASSLVLALTDTQYF	TGTGCCAGCAGTTTGGTGCTAGCTCTCACAGATACGCAGTATTTT
-	TRBJ2-7	TRBV30	CAWIGGTGSYEQYF	TGTGCCTGGATTGGAGGGACTGGATCCTACGAGCAGTACTTC
-	TRBJ1-4	TRBV27	CASSLSAGVNEKLFF	TGTGCCAGCAGTTTATCGGCGGGCGTTAATGAAAAACTGTTTTTT
TRBD1	TRBJ1-3	TRBV7-9	CASSPRQGVGGNTIYF	TGTGCCAGCAGCCCCCGACAGGGGGTAGGTGGAAACACCATATATTTT
-	TRBJ2-7	TRBV7-3	CASSPGRWGASYEQYF	TGTGCCAGCAGCCCAGGAAGGTGGGGCGCCTCCTACGAGCAGTACTTC